The clone carrying this T cell receptor (beta chain) was seen only a few times. Its antigen is not identified. Unmatched junction bases numbered 2, after V lost 6 bases and J lost 2 bases. CDR1 ENHRY and CDR2 SYGVKD come from the germline V gene. This CDR3 comprises 13 residues. This entry comes from a study of beta chain features in type 1 diabetes. Study-level background: Patients were similar to healthy donors in age and gender (as well as in cell yields).

Sequencing targeted expressed TCRB transcripts, as all isolated RNA had been reverse transcribed. Naive, central memory and regulatory T cell samples came to a mean of approximately 3.57 million reads. Measured with immunoSEQ multiplex PCR; TCRdb has only the in-frame clones, and not every one. The sample holds fewer than 250,000 clones, roughly 13% seen once. Whole-study findings and limits: PCR might favor shorter templates, equally in patients and controls. Patients with type 1 diabetes carried fewer insertions and had more deletions at their VDJ junctions.

The sample consisted of naive CD4+ T cells from blood. The rearrangement joins TRBV10-3 to TRBJ1-2; TRBD1 aligns across 8 bases. This TCR came from a woman aged 35 to 49 in good health. The CDR3 bases are TGTGCCATCAGCGACAGGGGAAACTATGGCTACACCTTC. Translation gives CAISDRGNYGYTF.